These 2 T cell receptor beta chains were sequenced from one sample in a study of T cell repertoires in cytomegalovirus infection. MiXCR, run by TCRdb on the reads, gives a single entry per CDR3 protein. The sample shows under 850,000 distinct CDR3 sequences, roughly 36% of them seen only once. The material sequenced was PBMCs. Receptor source: a human donor in good health (CMV status not recorded). Some clones in this sample may be carry-over from other donors' samples.

This clonotype came up a few times. The CDR3 sequence is CASSTYRGRDEQYF. CDR3 nucleotide sequence: TGTGCCAGCAGCACGTACAGGGGGCGAGACGAGCAGTACTTC. This chain joins TRBV7-2 and TRBJ2-7; TRBD1 aligns across 9 bases. Germline values: CDR1 SGHTA, CDR2 FQGNSA. Unmatched junction bases numbered 7, after V lost 5 bases and J lost 5 bases. CDR3 length: 14 amino acids.

About this clonotype itself: A read error may explain this, as a much larger clone is one base away. Without the conserved terminal phenylalanine or tryptophan, this CDR3 likely stems from a read error. This chain uses TRBV7-2 with TRBJ2-1, with TRBD2 matching 10 bases. V dropped 3 bases and J dropped 4; count of bases not matched to a gene: 3. CDR3 length equals 15 residues. Germline CDR1 is SGHTA and CDR2 is FQGNSA. The CDR3 protein is CASSFTSGIYNEQFL. The DNA for the CDR3 is TGTGCCAGCAGCTTTACTAGCGGGATATACAATGAGCAGTTCTTA.